One T cell receptor (beta chain) is described in this entry. Its antigen is unknown. This sample stems from a study of cytomegalovirus exposure and HLA in healthy donors. Study-wide background: An earlier analysis identified 120 million or so unique TCR beta sequences in about 200 million T cells. Notes on the study in general: Several of the most significant clusters appeared linked to common viral pathogens, based on a later analysis. Later genetic work tied a missense DCLRE1C variant to beta-chain V and J trimming. Of the V segments, some could not be distinguished, including TRBV6-2 and TRBV6-3, and were excluded.

V dropped 5 bases and J dropped 3; count of bases not matched to a gene: 9. CDR1 and CDR2 (germline): SGHRS, YFSETQ. This CDR3 has 16 amino acids. It was with 60 Vbeta and 13 Jbeta primers that the PCR ran. Profiling relied on immunoSEQ multiplex PCR, and the TCRdb table lists in-frame clones only, not all of them. Of some 93,000 clones in the sample, around 84% were seen once. The sample consisted of PBMCs. The chain couples TRBV5-1 to TRBJ1-4, with 8 bases identical to TRBD1. The TCR comes from a woman aged 40-49 years in good health and CMV-seronegative. The CDR3 nucleotides are TGCGCCAGCAGAACCGAAGGACAGGGCCCTAATGAAAAACTGTTTTTT. As protein: CASRTEGQGPNEKLFF.